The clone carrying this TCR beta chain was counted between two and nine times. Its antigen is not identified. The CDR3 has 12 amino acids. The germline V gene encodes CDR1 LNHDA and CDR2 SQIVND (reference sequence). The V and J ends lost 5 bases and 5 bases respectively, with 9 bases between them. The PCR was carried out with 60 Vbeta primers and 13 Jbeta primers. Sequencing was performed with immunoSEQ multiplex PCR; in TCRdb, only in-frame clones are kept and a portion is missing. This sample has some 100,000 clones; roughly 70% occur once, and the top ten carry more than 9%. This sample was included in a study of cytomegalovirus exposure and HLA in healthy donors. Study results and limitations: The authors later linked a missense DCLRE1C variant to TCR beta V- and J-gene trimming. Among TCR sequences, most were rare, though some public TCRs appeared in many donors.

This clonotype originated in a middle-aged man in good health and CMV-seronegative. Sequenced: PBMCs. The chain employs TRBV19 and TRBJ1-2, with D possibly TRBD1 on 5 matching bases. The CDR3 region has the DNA TGTGCCAGTAGTCAACAGGCGTATGGCTACACCTTC. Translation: CASSQQAYGYTF.